The 7 T cell receptor beta chains given below trace back to one sample, sequenced in a study of CD8 T cells in ankylosing spondylitis. Via MiXCR, TCRdb re-called the 5' RACE reads, giving one row per CDR3 protein. Among more than 150,000 distinct CDR3 sequences, 15% to 20% were seen once, and the ten largest hold 4.3%. Sequenced material: blood, either unsorted or a sorted T cell fraction (not recorded which). These TCRs come from a male donor under 30 with ankylosing spondylitis or in good health (not recorded which).

This clonotype came up many times. CDR3 sequence: CASTQRITDTQYF. CDR3 coding DNA: TGTGCCAGCACCCAGCGGATCACAGATACGCAGTATTTT. This rearrangement joins TRBV6-6 to TRBJ2-3; a weak D match, TRBD2 (5 bases). Trimming pared 7 bases from V and 2 bases from J, leaving 10 bases between. The germline V gene has CDR1 MNHNY and CDR2 SVGAGI (reference sequence). The CDR3 runs to 13 residues.

This chain links TRBV5-1 with TRBJ2-5; the D is unclear. This CDR3 contains 16 residues. Germline lookup yields CDR1 SGHRS and CDR2 YFSETQ. The V end was cut by 0 bases, the J end by 1 base, with 13 bases between. For the CDR3, the DNA is TGCGCCAGCAGCTTGGAGTCGTCAGCCTCCCAAGAGACCCAGTACTTC. This encodes CASSLESSASQETQYF. The entire variable domain, with the rest obtained from reference TRBV5-1 and TRBJ2-5, is as follows: KAGVTQTPRYLIKTRGQQVTLSCSPISGHRSVSWYQQTPGQGLQFLFEYFSETQRNKGNFPGRFSGRQFSNSRSEMNVSTLELGDSALYLCASSLESSASQETQYFGPGTRLLVL.

The sample holds a few counts of this clonotype. The rearrangement joins TRBV9 to TRBJ2-3; TRBD2 matches 7 bases. In germline, CDR1 is SGDLS, CDR2 YYNGEE. CDR3 length: 16 residues. V dropped 3 bases and J dropped 6; count of bases not matched to a gene: 13. CDR3 region: CASSAGPAGVGDTQYF. As DNA, the CDR3 is TGTGCCAGCAGCGCCGGCCCGGCGGGAGTAGGGGATACGCAGTATTTT. The full variable domain, in which reference TRBV9 and TRBJ2-3 provide the parts outside the CDR3, is DSGVTQTPKHLITATGQRVTLRCSPRSGDLSVYWYQQSLDQGLQFLIQYYNGEERAKGNILERFSAQQFPDLHSELNLSSLELGDSALYFCASSAGPAGVGDTQYFGPGTRLTVL.

This clonotype was observed at least ten times. The chain links TRBV7-7 to TRBJ2-7, with 7 nucleotides matching TRBD1. With 7 bases clipped from V and 2 bases from J, the junction kept 8 bases outside the gene matches. Germline V gene sequence: CDR1 SSHAT, CDR2 FNYEAQ (reference sequence). The CDR3 covers 14 residues. CDR3: CASKSWDSTYEQYV. The CDR3 DNA reads TGTGCCAGCAAGTCCTGGGACAGCACCTACGAGCAGTACGTC.

Many counts were recorded for this clonotype. The rearrangement joins TRBV12-3 or TRBV12-4 to TRBJ2-5; the D is unclear. The CDR3 is 14 amino acids. Between the trimmed V and J ends, which lost 6 bases and 2 bases, there was a span of 13 bases. CDR3: CASSEGASQETQYF. DNA of the CDR3: TGTGCCAGCAGCGAAGGTGCCTCACAAGAGACCCAGTACTTC.

This clonotype was seen many times. This chain joins TRBV3-1 and TRBJ1-1; D is possibly TRBD1 (6 bases). Germline lookup yields CDR1 LGHDT and CDR2 YNNKEL (reference sequence). The CDR3 spans 16 residues. V gave up 6 bases and J gave up 4 bases, with 21 bases separating them. CDR3 nucleotides: TGTGCCAGCAGTCCCAGTGCGGGGGGCGCGAGCACTGAAGCTTTCTTT. Its protein is CASSPSAGGASTEAFF.

In this sample, this clonotype turned up many times. The rearrangement links TRBV6-2 or TRBV6-3 to TRBJ2-7; 12 positions match TRBD2. Germline V gene data show CDR1 as MNHEY and CDR2 as SVGEGT. The CDR3 is 17 residues long. With 4 bases clipped from V and 5 bases from J, the junction kept 12 bases outside the gene matches. CDR3 loop: CASSWDGRTSGKHEQYF. CDR3 DNA: TGTGCCAGCAGTTGGGACGGACGGACTAGCGGGAAGCACGAGCAGTACTTC.